The 5 T cell receptor beta chains listed next were all sequenced from one sample in a study of T cell clonality in common variable immunodeficiency. Produced via immunoSEQ multiplex PCR; TCRdb's table is partial and in-frame only. The sample has 40,000 to 65,000 clones, none seen only once. The material sequenced was peripheral blood mononuclear cells. These receptors came from a person between 18 and 70 years old in good health.

This clone was seen many times. The CDR3 sequence is CSARPQGDQPQHF. CDR3 DNA (partial): TGCAGTGCTAGACCCCAGGGGGATCAGCCC. The gene calls are TRBV20-1 and TRBJ1-5, with TRBD1 matching over 7 bases. The read ends 3 residues early relative to the CDR3; the germline J gene fills the gap. Germline-derived CDR1 and CDR2 are DFQATT and SNEGSKA (reference sequence). The CDR3 is made up of 13 amino acids. V lost 2 bases, J lost 5 bases, and 3 bases stayed unmatched.

There are many counts of this clone. The read is 3 residues too short to cover the CDR3 end, so that end is filled in from the germline J gene. The chain joins TRBV7-2 to TRBJ2-7; the match to TRBD1 covers 11 bases. Germline lookup yields CDR1 SGHTA and CDR2 FQGNSA. The CDR3 is made up of 14 amino acids. Trimming at V came to 7 bases and at J to 4 bases, leaving 6 bases not matched to a gene. The sequenced CDR3 bases are TGTGCCAGCAACTTGGACAGGGGGCGATACGAG. Amino acids: CASNLDRGRYE. The complete CDR3 sequence is CASNLDRGRYEQYF.

This clone showed up just a few times. The read ends 3 residues shy of where the CDR3 ends; the end is completed using the germline J gene. This chain joins TRBV20-1 and TRBJ2-1, with TRBD1 identical over 8 bases. The CDR3 sequence is 15 residues long. The V gene end was trimmed by 1 base and the J gene end by 4 bases; junction bases not matched to a gene: 6. Germline CDR1 is DFQATT and CDR2 is SNEGSKA (reference sequence). The CDR3 reads CSARGGRGPYNEQFF. The sequenced part of the CDR3 DNA is TGCAGTGCTAGAGGGGGCAGGGGGCCGTACAATGAG.

This clone appeared many times. Read sequence stops 3 residues before the CDR3 end, and the germline J gene provides the missing end. The rearrangement links TRBV10-3 to TRBJ2-3; TRBD1 might be the D (6 bases). CDR1 is ENHRY, CDR2 SYGVKD, per germline. CDR3 length: 14 residues. The CDR3 spells CAISESGAQETQYF. The sequenced CDR3 bases are TGTGCCATCAGTGAATCAGGGGCGCAGGAGACG.

This clone was counted many times. The CDR3 end lies 3 residues beyond the end of the read and is filled in from the germline J gene. This chain joins TRBV6-2 or TRBV6-3 and TRBJ2-7, with D hard to call. With 4 bases removed from V and 0 bases from J, the gap between germline ends came to 7 bases. Germline V CDR1 and CDR2: MNHEY, SVGEGT. The CDR3 is 13 amino acids. This chain's CDR3 is CASSLGYSYEQYF. The DNA read from the CDR3 is TGTGCCAGCAGTTTAGGGTACTCCTACGAG.